This is a list of T cell receptor beta chains from one sample in a study of shared clonotypes between healthy human individuals. Profiled with immunoSEQ multiplex PCR; TCRdb holds only in-frame clones, not every one. The profile shows some 1,100,000 clones, 70% to 80% of them singletons. The sample consisted of memory CD4+ T cells from PBMCs. These receptors were collected from a man aged 18-30 years in good health. Some clones in this sample may be carry-over from other donors' samples. CDR3s include the opening cysteine and the closing phenylalanine or tryptophan. D genes are given only for firm matches. Not every row has a clone size; where given, it reads once, few, many or a size class.

D	J	V	size	CDR3	DNA
.	TRBJ1-2	TRBV28	.	CASSAPSPPTGNYGYTF	TGTGCCAGCAGTGCACCCTCCCCTCCGACGGGAAACTATGGCTACACCTTC
.	TRBJ2-5	TRBV9	.	CASSVGLAQETQYF	TGTGCCAGCAGCGTAGGGCTAGCACAAGAGACCCAGTACTTC
TRBD1	TRBJ1-1	TRBV27	.	CASRRPGTGGAGNTEAFF	TGTGCCAGCAGGCGTCCCGGGACAGGGGGCGCCGGGAACACTGAAGCTTTCTTT
TRBD2	TRBJ2-2	TRBV20-1	.	CSATGGGELFF	TGCAGTGCAACGGGGGGTGGGGAGCTGTTTTTT
TRBD1	TRBJ2-5	TRBV18	.	CASSQDRAGETQYF	TGTGCCAGCTCACAAGACAGGGCGGGAGAGACCCAGTACTTC
.	TRBJ2-4	TRBV6-1	once	CASSEAGEVQYF	TGTGCCAGCAGTGAGGCCGGGGAGGTTCAGTACTTC
TRBD1	TRBJ2-7	TRBV2	.	CASLGQWGEQYF	TGTGCCAGCCTGGGACAGTGGGGCGAGCAGTACTTC
.	TRBJ2-7	TRBV9	.	CASSVTGTRSYEQYF	TGTGCCAGCAGCGTAACCGGGACCAGATCTTACGAGCAGTACTTC
TRBD1	TRBJ2-1	TRBV9	.	CASSSWTGANEQFF	TGTGCCAGCAGCTCCTGGACAGGGGCCAATGAGCAGTTCTTC
TRBD2	TRBJ2-5	TRBV10-3	.	CATQDSGGSWETQYF	TGTGCCACACAGGACAGCGGGGGGTCGTGGGAGACCCAGTACTTC
.	TRBJ2-1	TRBV5-1	.	CASSSQGSAYNEQFF	TGCGCCAGCAGCTCCCAAGGGTCGGCCTACAATGAGCAGTTCTTC
.	TRBJ2-4	TRBV6-5	.	CASKPGAMGKNIQYF	TGTGCCAGCAAGCCTGGGGCAATGGGCAAAAACATTCAGTACTTC
.	TRBJ1-2	TRBV6-1	once	CASSVTYGYTF	TGTGCCAGCAGTGTAACGTATGGCTACACCTTC
TRBD1	TRBJ2-7	TRBV28	.	CASSKVGQAYEQYF	TGTGCCAGCAGTAAAGTAGGACAGGCCTACGAGCAGTACTTC
.	TRBJ1-2	TRBV6-1	.	CASTLVPPNYGYTF	TGTGCCAGCACTTTAGTTCCTCCTAACTATGGCTACACCTTC
TRBD1	TRBJ1-2	TRBV27	.	CASSKQGAYNYGYTF	TGTGCCAGCAGTAAACAGGGGGCGTATAACTATGGCTACACCTTC
TRBD1	TRBJ2-7	TRBV7-3	.	CASSLVGTGSYEQYF	TGTGCCAGCAGCTTAGTTGGGACAGGTTCCTACGAGCAGTACTTC
.	TRBJ1-2	TRBV28	once	CASSLGYDYGYTF	TGTGCCAGCAGTTTAGGGTACGACTATGGCTACACCTTC
.	TRBJ1-4	TRBV5-1	once	CASSRVTNEKLFF	TGCGCCAGCAGCAGGGTAACTAATGAAAAACTGTTTTTT
TRBD1	TRBJ2-7	TRBV5-1	.	CASSSGTGQNYEQYF	TGCGCCAGCAGCTCCGGGACAGGACAAAACTACGAGCAGTACTTC
TRBD2	TRBJ2-1	TRBV15	.	CATRKGLANNEQFF	TGTGCCACCAGAAAGGGACTAGCGAACAATGAGCAGTTCTTC
.	TRBJ1-1	TRBV23-1	once	CASSSQGAGPGMNTEAFF	TGCGCCAGCAGTTCCCAAGGGGCGGGCCCTGGGATGAACACTGAAGCTTTCTTT